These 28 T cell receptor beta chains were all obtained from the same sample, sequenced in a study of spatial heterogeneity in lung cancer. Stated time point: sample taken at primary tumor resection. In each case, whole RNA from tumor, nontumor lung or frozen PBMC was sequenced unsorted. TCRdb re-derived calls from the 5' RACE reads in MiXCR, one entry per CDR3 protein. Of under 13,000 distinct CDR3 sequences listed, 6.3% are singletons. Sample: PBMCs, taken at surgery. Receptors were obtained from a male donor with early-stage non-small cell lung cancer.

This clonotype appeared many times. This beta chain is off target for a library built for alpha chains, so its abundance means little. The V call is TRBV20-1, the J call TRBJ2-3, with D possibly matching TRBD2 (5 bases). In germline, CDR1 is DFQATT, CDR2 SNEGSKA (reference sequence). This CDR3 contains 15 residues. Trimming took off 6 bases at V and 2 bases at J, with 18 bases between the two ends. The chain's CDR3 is CSALPGISHTDTQYF. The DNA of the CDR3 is TGCAGTGCCCTTCCCGGGATTTCCCACACAGATACGCAGTATTTT.

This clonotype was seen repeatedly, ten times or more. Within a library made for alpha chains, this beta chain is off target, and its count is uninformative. DNA of the CDR3: TGTGCCATCAGTGAGTGGGGGGGAGGCTCCACCGGGGAGCTGTTTTTT. Protein: CAISEWGGGSTGELFF. The chain joins TRBV10-3 to TRBJ2-2; 7 bases fit TRBD2. This CDR3 has 16 amino acids. Germline V gives CDR1 ENHRY, CDR2 SYGVKD. V was clipped by 1 base and J by 4 bases; unmatched bases: 6.

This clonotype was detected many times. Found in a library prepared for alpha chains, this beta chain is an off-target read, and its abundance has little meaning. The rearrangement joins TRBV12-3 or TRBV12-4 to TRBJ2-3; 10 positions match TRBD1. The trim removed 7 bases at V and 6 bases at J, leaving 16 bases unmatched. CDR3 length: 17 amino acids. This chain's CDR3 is CASTPKTGGSRGDTQYF. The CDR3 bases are TGTGCCAGCACCCCAAAGACAGGGGGCTCTCGGGGGGATACGCAGTATTTT.

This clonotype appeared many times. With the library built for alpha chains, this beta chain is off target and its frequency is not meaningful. For the CDR3, the DNA is TGCGCCAGCAGTCCACCGGGCTGGCATCAGCCCCAGCATTTT. It specifies CASSPPGWHQPQHF. The chain couples TRBV23-1 to TRBJ1-5; D remains unclear. TRBV23-1 is an open reading frame whose function is uncertain. The CDR3 consists of 14 residues. Trimming took off 4 bases at V and 5 bases at J, with 12 bases between the two ends.

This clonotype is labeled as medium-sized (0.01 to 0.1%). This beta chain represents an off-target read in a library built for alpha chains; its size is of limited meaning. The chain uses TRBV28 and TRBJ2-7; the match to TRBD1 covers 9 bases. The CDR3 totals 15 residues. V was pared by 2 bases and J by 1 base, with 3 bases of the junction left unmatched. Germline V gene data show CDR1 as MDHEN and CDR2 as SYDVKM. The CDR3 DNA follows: TGTGCCAGCAGTTTAGCACAGGGGGCGTCCTACGAGCAGTACTTC. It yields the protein CASSLAQGASYEQYF.

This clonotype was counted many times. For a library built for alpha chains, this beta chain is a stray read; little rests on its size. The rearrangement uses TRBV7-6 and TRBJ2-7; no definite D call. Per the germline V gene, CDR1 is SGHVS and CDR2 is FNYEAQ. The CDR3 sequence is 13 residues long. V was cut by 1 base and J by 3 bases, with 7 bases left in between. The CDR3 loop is CASSLELGYEQYF. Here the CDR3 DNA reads TGTGCCAGCAGCTTAGAATTAGGCTACGAGCAGTACTTC.

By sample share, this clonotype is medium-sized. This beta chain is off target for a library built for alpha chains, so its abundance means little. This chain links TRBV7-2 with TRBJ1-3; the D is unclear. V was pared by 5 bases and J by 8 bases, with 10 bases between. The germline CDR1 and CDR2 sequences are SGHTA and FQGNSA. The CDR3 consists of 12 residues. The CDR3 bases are TGTGCCAGCAGCCCAGGTGCGGACACCATATATTTT. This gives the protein CASSPGADTIYF. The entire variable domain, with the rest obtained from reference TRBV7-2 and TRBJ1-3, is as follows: GAGVSQSPSNKVTEKGKDVELRCDPISGHTALYWYRQSLGQGLEFLIYFQGNSAPDKSGLPSDRFSAERTGGSVSTLTIQRTQQEDSAVYLCASSPGADTIYFGEGSWLTVV.

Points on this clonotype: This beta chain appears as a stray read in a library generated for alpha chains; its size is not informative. The DNA for the CDR3 is TGTGCCAGCAGTAAACAGGGGATGAACACTGAAGCTTTCTTT. Its translation: CASSKQGMNTEAFF. V is TRBV12-3 or TRBV12-4 and J is TRBJ1-1, with 7 positions matching TRBD1. This CDR3 has 14 residues. Trimming cost V 5 bases and J 0 bases; bases outside gene matches: 3.

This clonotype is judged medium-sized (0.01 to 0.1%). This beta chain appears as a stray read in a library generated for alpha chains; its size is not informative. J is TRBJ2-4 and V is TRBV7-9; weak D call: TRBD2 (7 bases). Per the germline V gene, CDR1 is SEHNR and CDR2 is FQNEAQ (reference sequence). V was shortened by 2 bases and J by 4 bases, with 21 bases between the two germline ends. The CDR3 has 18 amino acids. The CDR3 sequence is CASSLRFGGRDLKNIQYF. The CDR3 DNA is TGTGCCAGCAGCTTACGTTTCGGGGGGCGCGATCTAAAAAACATTCAGTACTTC.

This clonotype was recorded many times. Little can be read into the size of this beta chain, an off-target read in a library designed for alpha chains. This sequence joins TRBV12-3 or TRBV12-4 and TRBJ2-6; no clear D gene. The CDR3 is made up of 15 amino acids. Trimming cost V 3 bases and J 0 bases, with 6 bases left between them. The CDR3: CASSFKSSGANVLTF. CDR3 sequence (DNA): TGTGCCAGCAGTTTTAAAAGCTCTGGGGCCAACGTCCTGACTTTC.

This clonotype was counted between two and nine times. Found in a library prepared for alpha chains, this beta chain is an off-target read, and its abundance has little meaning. The CDR3 coding sequence is TGTGCCAGTACCCCGGGCAGGTCGTACAATGAGCAGTTCTTC. Translating gives CASTPGRSYNEQFF. This sequence joins TRBV19 and TRBJ2-1; D remains ambiguous. The germline CDR1 and CDR2 sequences are LNHDA and SQIVND (reference sequence). Trimming removed 7 bases from V and 4 bases from J, with 14 bases in between. The CDR3 consists of 14 residues.

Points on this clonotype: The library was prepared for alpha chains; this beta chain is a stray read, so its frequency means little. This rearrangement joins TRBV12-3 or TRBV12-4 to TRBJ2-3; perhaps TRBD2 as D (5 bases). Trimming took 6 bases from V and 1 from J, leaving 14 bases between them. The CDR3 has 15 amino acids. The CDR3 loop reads CASSLRLGGTDTQYF. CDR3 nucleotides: TGTGCCAGCAGCCTTAGGCTCGGGGGCACAGATACGCAGTATTTT.

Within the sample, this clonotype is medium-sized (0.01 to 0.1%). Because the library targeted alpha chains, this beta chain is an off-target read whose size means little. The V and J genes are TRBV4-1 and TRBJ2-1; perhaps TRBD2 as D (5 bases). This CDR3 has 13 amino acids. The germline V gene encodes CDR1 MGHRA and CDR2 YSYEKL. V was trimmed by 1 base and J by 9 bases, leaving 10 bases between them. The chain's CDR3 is CASSQVTSTEQFF. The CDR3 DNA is TGCGCCAGCAGCCAAGTTACTAGTACTGAGCAGTTCTTC.

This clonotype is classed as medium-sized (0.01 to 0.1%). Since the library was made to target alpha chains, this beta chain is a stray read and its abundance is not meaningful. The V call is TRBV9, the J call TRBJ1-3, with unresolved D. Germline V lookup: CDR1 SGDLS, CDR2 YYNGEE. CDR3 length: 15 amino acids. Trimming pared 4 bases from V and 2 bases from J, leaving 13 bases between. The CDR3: CASSFKPATGNTIYF. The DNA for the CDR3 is TGTGCCAGCAGCTTCAAACCAGCAACTGGAAACACCATATATTTT.

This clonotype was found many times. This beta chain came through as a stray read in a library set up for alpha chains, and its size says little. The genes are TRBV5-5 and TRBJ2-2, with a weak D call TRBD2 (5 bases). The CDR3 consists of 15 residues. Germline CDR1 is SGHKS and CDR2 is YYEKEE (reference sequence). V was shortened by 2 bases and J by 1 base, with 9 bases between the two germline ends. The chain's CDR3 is CASSFQRLNTGELFF. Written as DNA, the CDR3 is TGTGCCAGCAGCTTTCAGCGGCTGAACACCGGGGAGCTGTTTTTT.

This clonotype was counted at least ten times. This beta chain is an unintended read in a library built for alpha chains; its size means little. The CDR3 DNA sequence: TGTGCCAGCCGACAGGGAGGGGAAAAACTGTTTTTT. Protein: CASRQGGEKLFF. The rearrangement links TRBV6-5 to TRBJ1-4; 7 nucleotides match TRBD1. The V and J ends lost 8 bases and 8 bases, in that order; junction bases with no gene match: 5. The germline gives CDR1 MNHEY, CDR2 SVGAGI. This CDR3 has 12 amino acids.

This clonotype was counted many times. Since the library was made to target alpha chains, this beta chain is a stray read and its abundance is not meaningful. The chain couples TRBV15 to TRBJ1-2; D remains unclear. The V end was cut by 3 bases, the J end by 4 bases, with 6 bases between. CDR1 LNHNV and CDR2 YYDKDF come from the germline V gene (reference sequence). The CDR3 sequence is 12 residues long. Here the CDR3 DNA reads TGTGCCACCAGCAGGGACGCCTATGGCTACACCTTC. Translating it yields CATSRDAYGYTF.

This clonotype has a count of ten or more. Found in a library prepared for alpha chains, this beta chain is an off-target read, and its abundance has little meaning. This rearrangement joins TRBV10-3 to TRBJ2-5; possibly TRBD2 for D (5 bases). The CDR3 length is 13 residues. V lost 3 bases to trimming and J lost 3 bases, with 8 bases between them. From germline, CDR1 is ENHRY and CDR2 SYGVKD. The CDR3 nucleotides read TGTGCCATCAGTGACGGAGCGGAAGAGACCCAGTACTTC. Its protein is CAISDGAEETQYF.

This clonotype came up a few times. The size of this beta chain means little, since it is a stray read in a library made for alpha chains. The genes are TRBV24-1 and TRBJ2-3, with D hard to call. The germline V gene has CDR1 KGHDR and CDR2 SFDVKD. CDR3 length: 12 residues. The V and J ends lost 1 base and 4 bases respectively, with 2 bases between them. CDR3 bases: TGTGCCACCAGTGATTTTGCAGATACGCAGTATTTT. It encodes CATSDFADTQYF.

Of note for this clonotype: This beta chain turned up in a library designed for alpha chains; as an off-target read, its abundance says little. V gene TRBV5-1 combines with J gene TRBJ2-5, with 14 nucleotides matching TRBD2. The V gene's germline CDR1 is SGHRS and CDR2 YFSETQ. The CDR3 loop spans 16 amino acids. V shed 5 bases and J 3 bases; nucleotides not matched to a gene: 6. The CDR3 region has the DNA TGCGCCAGCAGACCGGGACTAGCGGGGGCTAAAGAGACCCAGTACTTC. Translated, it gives CASRPGLAGAKETQYF. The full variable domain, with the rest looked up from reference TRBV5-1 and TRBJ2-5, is KAGVTQTPRYLIKTRGQQVTLSCSPISGHRSVSWYQQTPGQGLQFLFEYFSETQRNKGNFPGRFSGRQFSNSRSEMNVSTLELGDSALYLCASRPGLAGAKETQYFGPGTRLLVL.

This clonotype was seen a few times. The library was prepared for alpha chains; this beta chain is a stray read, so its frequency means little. This CDR3 reads CSARSSGGKAYNEQFF. Written as DNA, the CDR3 is TGCAGTGCTAGATCTAGCGGGGGCAAGGCGTACAATGAGCAGTTCTTC. The chain recombines TRBV20-1 with TRBJ2-1; 10 nucleotides agree with TRBD2. Germline V gene data show CDR1 as DFQATT and CDR2 as SNEGSKA (reference sequence). The CDR3 totals 16 residues. The V gene end was trimmed by 2 bases and the J gene end by 4 bases; junction bases not matched to a gene: 8.

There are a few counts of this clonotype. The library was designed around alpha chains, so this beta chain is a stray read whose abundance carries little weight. The CDR3 sequence is CASSSGQFNQPQHF. In DNA form, the CDR3 reads TGTGCCAGCAGCTCAGGACAGTTCAATCAGCCCCAGCATTTT. J is TRBJ1-5 and V is TRBV27; maybe TRBD1 (6 bases). The V end lost 6 bases, the J end lost 3 bases, and 12 bases lay between the germline ends. The CDR3 is 14 amino acids. Germline V gives CDR1 MNHEY, CDR2 SMNVEV (reference sequence).

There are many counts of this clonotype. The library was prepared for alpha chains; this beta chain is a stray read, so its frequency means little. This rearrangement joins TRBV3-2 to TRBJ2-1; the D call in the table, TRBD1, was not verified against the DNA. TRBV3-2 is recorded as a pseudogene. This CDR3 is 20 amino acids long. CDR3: CASSQETTDGARTDSNEQFF. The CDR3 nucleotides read TGTGCCAGCAGCCAAGAAACCACCGACGGAGCCAGGACGGACAGTAATGAGCAGTTCTTC.

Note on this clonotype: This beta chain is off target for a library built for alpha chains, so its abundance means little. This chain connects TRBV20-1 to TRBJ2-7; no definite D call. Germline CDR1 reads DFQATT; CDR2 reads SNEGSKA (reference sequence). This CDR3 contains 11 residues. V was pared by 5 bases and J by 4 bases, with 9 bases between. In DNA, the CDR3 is TGCAGTGCTCCTGACCGATACGAGCAGTACTTC. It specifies CSAPDRYEQYF.

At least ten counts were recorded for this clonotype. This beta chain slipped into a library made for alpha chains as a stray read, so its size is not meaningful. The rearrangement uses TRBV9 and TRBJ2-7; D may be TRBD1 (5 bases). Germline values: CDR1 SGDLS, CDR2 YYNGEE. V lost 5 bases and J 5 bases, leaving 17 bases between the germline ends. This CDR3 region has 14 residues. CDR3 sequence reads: CASSNNQGFNEQYF. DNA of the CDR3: TGTGCCAGCAGTAACAATCAGGGTTTCAACGAGCAGTACTTC.

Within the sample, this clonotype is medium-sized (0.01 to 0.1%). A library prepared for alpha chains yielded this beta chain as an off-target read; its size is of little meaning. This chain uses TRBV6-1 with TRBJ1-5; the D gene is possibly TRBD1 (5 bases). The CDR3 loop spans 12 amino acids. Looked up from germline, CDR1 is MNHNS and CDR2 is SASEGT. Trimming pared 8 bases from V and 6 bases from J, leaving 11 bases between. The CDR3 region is CASVQGGQPQHF. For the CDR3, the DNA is TGTGCCAGCGTGCAGGGCGGTCAGCCCCAGCATTTT.

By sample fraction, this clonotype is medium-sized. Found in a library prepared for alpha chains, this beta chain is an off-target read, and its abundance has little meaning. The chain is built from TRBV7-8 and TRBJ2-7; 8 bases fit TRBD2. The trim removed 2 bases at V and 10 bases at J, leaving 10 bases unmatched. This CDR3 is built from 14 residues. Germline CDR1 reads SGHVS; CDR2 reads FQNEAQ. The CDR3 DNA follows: TGTGCCAGCAGCTTATCGGTTAGCGGGGTGACACAGTACTTC. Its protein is CASSLSVSGVTQYF.

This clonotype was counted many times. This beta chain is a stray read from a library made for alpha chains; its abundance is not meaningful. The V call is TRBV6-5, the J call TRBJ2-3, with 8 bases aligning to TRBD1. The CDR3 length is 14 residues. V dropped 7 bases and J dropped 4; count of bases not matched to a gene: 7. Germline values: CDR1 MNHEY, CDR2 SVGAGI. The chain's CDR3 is CASTEDRGSDTQYF. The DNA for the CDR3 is TGTGCCAGCACCGAAGACAGGGGATCAGATACGCAGTATTTT.